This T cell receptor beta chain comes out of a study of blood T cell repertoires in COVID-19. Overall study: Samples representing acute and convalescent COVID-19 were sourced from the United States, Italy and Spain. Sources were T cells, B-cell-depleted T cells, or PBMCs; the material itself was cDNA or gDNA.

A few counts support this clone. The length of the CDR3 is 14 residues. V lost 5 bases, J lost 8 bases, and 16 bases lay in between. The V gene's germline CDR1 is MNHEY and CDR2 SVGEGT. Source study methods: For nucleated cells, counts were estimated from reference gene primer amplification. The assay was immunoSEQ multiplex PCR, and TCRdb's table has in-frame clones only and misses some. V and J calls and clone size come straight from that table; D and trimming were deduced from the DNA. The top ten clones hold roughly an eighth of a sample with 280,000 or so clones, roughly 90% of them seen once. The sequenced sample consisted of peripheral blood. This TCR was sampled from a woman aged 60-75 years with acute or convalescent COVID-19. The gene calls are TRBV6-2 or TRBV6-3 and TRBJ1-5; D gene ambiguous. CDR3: CASSPLGVSEPQHF. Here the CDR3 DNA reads TGTGCCAGCAGTCCCCTAGGAGTTTCGGAGCCCCAGCATTTT.